These 19 T cell receptor beta chains share one sample of origin, sequenced in a study of blood T cell repertoires in COVID-19. Produced via immunoSEQ multiplex PCR; TCRdb's table is partial and in-frame only. Among fewer than 150,000 clones, roughly three quarters were seen once, and the ten largest hold over 15%. Sequenced input: peripheral blood. Receptor source: an elderly man with acute or convalescent COVID-19.

The rearrangement uses TRBV5-3 and TRBJ2-2, with D tentatively TRBD1 (6 bases). TRBV5-3 is filed as an ORF, its function uncertain. This CDR3 is built from 15 residues. V lost 6 bases and J lost 0, with 12 bases in between. The CDR3 loop reads CARNKDRTNTGELFF. In DNA form, the CDR3 reads TGTGCCAGAAACAAGGACAGAACGAACACCGGGGAGCTGTTTTTT.

The chain has TRBV2 and TRBJ2-5; a weak D match, TRBD2 (5 bases). Germline CDR1 and CDR2: SNHLY and FYNNEI. This CDR3 comprises 12 residues. The V end was cut by 3 bases, the J end by 7 bases, with 9 bases between. CDR3 nucleotides: TGTGCCAGCAGTGACTTCGCGGGGACCCAGTACTTC. Amino acid sequence: CASSDFAGTQYF.

The V and J genes are TRBV5-1 and TRBJ1-4; 8 nucleotides align to TRBD1. Germline-derived CDR1 and CDR2 are SGHRS and YFSETQ. Trimming cost V 0 bases and J 6 bases; bases outside gene matches: 1. The CDR3 length is 14 residues. The CDR3 DNA is TGCGCCAGCAGCTTGGACAGGGGGGATGAAAAACTGTTTTTT. Encoded protein: CASSLDRGDEKLFF.

The chain couples TRBV12-3 or TRBV12-4 to TRBJ2-1; 7 bases agree with TRBD1. The CDR3 is 13 residues long. V shed 4 bases, J shed 9 bases, and the junction held 6 bases outside the gene matches. CDR3 nucleotide sequence: TGTGCCAGCAGTTCAACAGGGGTCCGTGAGCAGTTCTTC. This codes for CASSSTGVREQFF.

The chain uses TRBV25-1 and TRBJ1-1; D possibly corresponds to TRBD1 (5 bases). The germline V and J ends were trimmed by 5 bases and 1 base, with 11 bases remaining between them. The CDR3 consists of 14 residues. The germline V gene encodes CDR1 MGHDK and CDR2 SYGVNS. CDR3 protein: CASSLGQGNTEAFF. The DNA of the CDR3 is TGTGCCAGCAGTTTAGGGCAGGGGAACACTGAAGCTTTCTTT.

CDR3 sequence (DNA): TGTGCCAGCAGTGGGACAGGGGGCTATAATCAGCCCCAGCATTTT. Translated: CASSGTGGYNQPQHF. V gene TRBV6-6 combines with J gene TRBJ1-5; TRBD1 aligns across 12 bases. Losses at the gene ends were 5 bases for V and 4 bases for J; bases not matched to a gene: 3. CDR1 is MNHNY and CDR2 is SVGAGI in the germline V gene (reference sequence). The CDR3 length is 15 residues.

The V and J genes are TRBV11-2 and TRBJ2-1; TRBD2 agrees at 12 bases. The V gene's germline CDR1 is SGHAT and CDR2 FQNNGV. Unmatched junction bases numbered 8, after V lost 5 bases and J lost 0 bases. CDR3 length equals 18 residues. CDR3 loop: CASSPRTSGVSSYNEQFF. In DNA form, the CDR3 reads TGTGCCAGCAGCCCCAGGACTAGCGGGGTGAGCTCCTACAATGAGCAGTTCTTC.

The chain is built from TRBV7-2 and TRBJ1-2; unclear D gene. Trimming stripped 5 bases from V and 0 bases from J, with 13 bases between. Per germline, CDR1 SGHTA and CDR2 FQGNSA. This CDR3 spans 15 amino acids. The CDR3 spells CASSPGLIANYGYTF. The CDR3 DNA is TGTGCCAGCAGCCCAGGACTCATAGCTAACTATGGCTACACCTTC. Combining the CDR3 with reference TRBV7-2 and TRBJ1-2 gives the whole variable domain GAGVSQSPSNKVTEKGKDVELRCDPISGHTALYWYRQSLGQGLEFLIYFQGNSAPDKSGLPSDRFSAERTGGSVSTLTIQRTQQEDSAVYLCASSPGLIANYGYTFGSGTRLTVV.

The V call is TRBV6-5, the J call TRBJ2-7; TRBD1 aligns across 8 bases. This CDR3 comprises 14 residues. Germline CDR1 MNHEY, CDR2 SVGAGI. Germline trimming cut 6 bases from V and 2 bases from J; bases unmatched to any gene: 6. CDR3 sequence reads: CASSYDRGAYEQYF. Here the CDR3 DNA reads TGTGCCAGCAGCTACGACAGGGGAGCCTACGAGCAGTACTTC.

The chain has TRBV18 and TRBJ1-2; 12 nucleotides line up with TRBD1. CDR3 length: 14 amino acids. The germline gives CDR1 KGHSH, CDR2 LQKENI. V was pared by 3 bases and J by 8 bases, with 4 bases of the junction left unmatched. CDR3 in amino acids: CASSPGQGAFGYTF. CDR3 nucleotides: TGTGCCAGCTCACCGGGACAGGGGGCTTTCGGCTACACCTTC. The full variable domain, rest sourced from reference TRBV18 and TRBJ1-2, is NAGVMQNPRHLVRRRGQEARLRCSPMKGHSHVYWYRQLPEEGLKFMVYLQKENIIDESGMPKERFSAEFPKEGPSILRIQQVVRGDSAAYFCASSPGQGAFGYTFGSGTRLTVV.

The rearrangement uses TRBV9 and TRBJ2-1; D might be TRBD2 (6 bases). V was trimmed by 0 bases and J by 1 base, leaving 20 bases between them. In germline, CDR1 is SGDLS, CDR2 YYNGEE. The CDR3 length is 19 residues. Here the CDR3 DNA reads TGTGCCAGCAGCGTAGGGGGAGCGGGTAGTCGTGGGTCCTACAATGAGCAGTTCTTC. Protein: CASSVGGAGSRGSYNEQFF. Together with reference TRBV9 and TRBJ2-1, the CDR3 gives the full variable domain: DSGVTQTPKHLITATGQRVTLRCSPRSGDLSVYWYQQSLDQGLQFLIQYYNGEERAKGNILERFSAQQFPDLHSELNLSSLELGDSALYFCASSVGGAGSRGSYNEQFFGPGTRLTVL.

The rearrangement links TRBV5-1 to TRBJ2-3; 8 bases map to TRBD1. Germline-derived CDR1 and CDR2 are SGHRS and YFSETQ. The CDR3 covers 15 residues. V lost 6 bases to trimming and J lost 4 bases; unmatched junction nucleotides: 10. CDR3 sequence (DNA): TGCGCCAGCACCCATTTACCGACAGGGGCAGATACGCAGTATTTT. It yields the protein CASTHLPTGADTQYF.

This rearrangement joins TRBV3-1 (or the pseudogene TRBV3-2) to TRBJ2-4; D uncertain. The CDR3 has 15 amino acids. The ends were cut back, 0 bases at V and 0 bases at J, with 6 bases in the middle. The V gene's germline CDR1 is LGHDT and CDR2 YNNKEL (reference sequence). This chain's CDR3 is CASSQERIAKNIQYF. The CDR3 nucleotides are TGTGCCAGCAGCCAAGAGCGAATAGCCAAAAACATTCAGTACTTC.

The genes are TRBV27 and TRBJ2-1, with 10 bases that match TRBD1. Looked up from germline, CDR1 is MNHEY and CDR2 is SMNVEV (reference sequence). The CDR3 totals 16 residues. J was trimmed by 4 bases and V by 6 bases; bases with no gene match: 9. In DNA, the CDR3 is TGTGCCAGCAGGAAATGGGGACAGGGGAGATACAATGAGCAGTTCTTC. Translation: CASRKWGQGRYNEQFF.

This clone has only a few counts. The genes are TRBV2 and TRBJ1-6, with TRBD1 matching 7 bases. This CDR3 contains 14 residues. The germline V gene has CDR1 SNHLY and CDR2 FYNNEI. After removal of 7 bases from V and 2 bases from J, the junction contained 2 bases not matched to a gene. Written as DNA, the CDR3 is TGTGCCAGCATAGGGGGCCCCTATAATTCACCCCTCCACTTT. Translation: CASIGGPYNSPLHF.

In nucleotides, the CDR3 is TGTGCCTGGAGTTATCTTGACAGGGGGCGCCCCCTCTACACCTTC. It yields the protein CAWSYLDRGRPLYTF. The rearrangement links TRBV30 to TRBJ1-2; 10 bases match TRBD1. The CDR3 loop spans 15 amino acids. Germline CDR1 is GTSNPN and CDR2 is SVGIG (reference sequence). After removal of 2 bases from V and 10 bases from J, the junction contained 13 bases not matched to a gene.

This clone appeared once. J is TRBJ2-7 and V is TRBV19; 8 nucleotides line up with TRBD1. Germline-derived CDR1 and CDR2 are LNHDA and SQIVND (reference sequence). This CDR3 has 15 residues. V gave up 1 base and J gave up 3 bases; unmatched junction bases: 5. The CDR3, as DNA: TGTGCCAGTAGTATAGCCCTGGGGACAGGCTACGAGCAGTACTTC. Translating it yields CASSIALGTGYEQYF.

The rearrangement joins TRBV7-9 to TRBJ2-3, with 8 bases that match TRBD1. Germline V gives CDR1 SEHNR, CDR2 FQNEAQ (reference sequence). The CDR3 runs to 16 residues. The V segment lost 1 base and the J segment 0 bases; nucleotides outside the gene matches: 3. The CDR3 DNA reads as TGTGCCAGCAGCTTAGACAGGGGGGAGAGCACAGATACGCAGTATTTT. This translates into CASSLDRGESTDTQYF.

The CDR3 coding sequence is TGTGCCAGCAGCTTAAGCCTAGCGGGGGAGACCCAGTACTTC. Translation: CASSLSLAGETQYF. V gene TRBV7-9 combines with J gene TRBJ2-5; 9 bases line up with TRBD2. CDR3 length: 14 amino acids. V trimming: 2 bases; J trimming: 5 bases; junction bases outside the gene matches: 3. CDR1 and CDR2 (germline): SEHNR, FQNEAQ (reference sequence).